The rows below give T cell receptor beta chains drawn from one sample of a study of T cell responses to AZD1222 COVID-19 vaccine. Some clones are missing from TCRdb's copy, which holds only in-frame ones; the method was immunoSEQ multiplex PCR. Here the sample spans approximately 180,000 clones, almost 90% being singletons. Source: peripheral blood, taken on day 0 of AZD1222 vaccination. The receptors were sampled from an adult in good health. Both conserved end residues are part of each CDR3. Fields, in order: clone size, V gene, D gene, J gene, CDR3 protein, CDR3 DNA. D genes are given only for firm matches. The size of a clone is reported for some rows only, either as once, few or many, or as a class for expanded clones.

-	TRBV2	-	TRBJ1-2	CASITPRQITPTDGYTF	TGTGCCAGCATTACCCCCCGCCAGATAACGCCCACAGATGGCTACACCTTC
-	TRBV4-1	-	TRBJ1-5	CASSQDHFQPQHF	TGCGCCAGCAGCCAAGATCATTTTCAGCCCCAGCATTTT
-	TRBV12-2	-	TRBJ2-1	CALLWLLF	TGTGCCCTCCTCTGGCTGCTCTTC
few	TRBV19	TRBD1	TRBJ2-2	CASRKPGQGTAGELFF	TGTGCCAGCAGGAAGCCGGGACAGGGTACCGCCGGGGAGCTGTTTTTT
-	TRBV5-6	-	TRBJ2-5	CASSSDKQETQYF	TGTGCCAGCAGCTCCGACAAGCAAGAGACCCAGTACTTC
-	TRBV19	TRBD1	TRBJ1-6	CASSPQGGDSPLHF	TGTGCCAGTAGTCCTCAGGGGGGTGATTCACCCCTCCACTTT
-	TRBV21-1	-	TRBJ1-2	CASSKDTRMYGYTF	TGTGCCAGCAGCAAAGACACGAGGATGTATGGCTACACCTTC
-	TRBV6-5	TRBD1	TRBJ2-5	CASRGTGGRETQYF	TGTGCCAGCAGAGGGACAGGGGGTCGGGAGACCCAGTACTTC
-	TRBV7-9	-	TRBJ2-2	CASSSLPTAGELFF	TGTGCCAGCAGCAGCCTCCCTACTGCCGGGGAGCTGTTTTTT
-	TRBV12-3/TRBV12-4	-	TRBJ1-2	CASSFLLGNGYTF	TGTGCCAGCAGTTTTCTTCTAGGGAATGGCTACACCTTC
-	TRBV3-1/TRBV3-2	-	TRBJ1-3	CASSPQFRGGAGNTIYF	TGTGCCAGCAGCCCTCAGTTTAGGGGGGGCGCGGGAAACACCATATATTTT
-	TRBV9	TRBD2	TRBJ2-3	CASSSRDYTDTQYF	TGTGCCAGCAGCTCCCGGGACTACACAGATACGCAGTATTTT
-	TRBV6-4	-	TRBJ2-7	CASSDSEGHEQYF	TGTGCCAGCAGTGACTCCGAGGGCCATGAGCAGTACTTC
-	TRBV7-8	-	TRBJ1-2	CASSYVGEGGYTF	TGTGCCAGCAGCTATGTAGGGGAGGGTGGCTACACCTTC
-	TRBV7-3	-	TRBJ2-7	CASSPTGSSYEQYF	TGTGCCAGCAGCCCAACAGGGAGCTCCTACGAGCAGTACTTC
-	TRBV15	-	TRBJ2-4	CATSRDNMGSVQYF	TGTGCCACCAGCAGAGATAATATGGGGAGTGTGCAGTACTTC
-	TRBV6-5	-	TRBJ2-7	CASRSGVNTYEQYF	TGTGCCAGCAGGTCTGGGGTCAACACCTACGAGCAGTACTTC
once	TRBV7-9	-	TRBJ2-7	CAGAGRSYEQYF	TGTGCCGGTGCGGGTAGATCCTACGAGCAGTACTTC
-	TRBV19	-	TRBJ1-2	CASSTAGPPSNGYTF	TGTGCCAGTAGTACAGCGGGACCCCCTTCTAATGGCTACACCTTC
-	TRBV6-1	-	TRBJ2-7	CASSEGEAREQYF	TGTGCCAGCAGTGAAGGAGAGGCACGGGAGCAGTACTTC
-	TRBV9	TRBD2	TRBJ2-2	CASSPLAGGNTGELFF	TGTGCCAGCAGCCCCCTAGCGGGGGGGAACACCGGGGAGCTGTTTTTT
-	TRBV7-3	-	TRBJ2-6	CASSFYGGITSGANVLTF	TGTGCCAGCAGCTTTTATGGGGGGATAACCTCTGGGGCCAACGTCCTGACTTTC
few	TRBV9	-	TRBJ1-4	CASSVFPMGQSGGEKLFF	TGTGCCAGCAGCGTGTTTCCCATGGGACAATCCGGAGGGGAAAAACTGTTTTTT
-	TRBV9	-	TRBJ1-5	CASSPSPWGNQPQHF	TGTGCCAGCAGCCCCTCCCCTTGGGGCAATCAGCCCCAGCATTTT
-	TRBV10-3	-	TRBJ2-3	CAISEFVGGQDTQYF	TGTGCCATCAGTGAGTTCGTGGGGGGGCAAGATACGCAGTATTTT
-	TRBV3-1/TRBV3-2	TRBD2	TRBJ2-3	CASSPGLAGVSSTDTQYF	TGTGCCAGCAGCCCGGGACTAGCGGGGGTTAGTAGCACAGATACGCAGTATTTT
-	TRBV2	TRBD2	TRBJ2-7	CASSGLAGGSYEQYF	TGTGCCAGCAGCGGACTAGCGGGGGGGTCCTACGAGCAGTACTTC
few	TRBV2	TRBD1	TRBJ1-2	CASSEGGTALYGYTF	TGTGCCAGCAGTGAGGGTGGGACAGCCCTTTATGGCTACACCTTC
few	TRBV4-2	-	TRBJ1-3	CASSPNREGNTIYF	TGTGCCAGCAGCCCGAACAGGGAGGGAAACACCATATATTTT
-	TRBV27	TRBD2	TRBJ2-3	CASSRDLAGYTQYF	TGTGCCAGCAGTCGGGATCTAGCGGGTTATACGCAGTATTTT
few	TRBV5-4	-	TRBJ1-1	CASKFGSVPNTEAFF	TGTGCCAGCAAGTTCGGATCGGTTCCGAACACTGAAGCTTTCTTT
-	TRBV6-2/TRBV6-3	-	TRBJ1-2	CASSLQARGVDGYTF	TGTGCCAGCAGCCTACAGGCCCGTGGAGTAGATGGCTACACCTTC
few	TRBV7-2	-	TRBJ1-2	CASSSSGANYGYTF	TGTGCCAGCAGCTCCTCAGGAGCTAACTATGGCTACACCTTC
-	TRBV6-5	-	TRBJ2-7	CASSQSSYEQYF	TGTGCCAGCAGCCAAAGCTCTTACGAGCAGTACTTC
-	TRBV6-5	-	TRBJ2-5	CASSYSLSGETQYF	TGTGCCAGCAGTTACTCGTTATCGGGAGAGACCCAGTACTTC
-	TRBV20-1	TRBD1	TRBJ1-5	CSASTGVNQPQHF	TGCAGTGCTAGTACAGGGGTCAATCAGCCCCAGCATTTT
-	TRBV19	TRBD1	TRBJ1-1	CASSRDSGRTEAFF	TGTGCCAGTAGCAGGGACAGTGGAAGGACTGAAGCTTTCTTT
-	TRBV7-2	-	TRBJ2-1	CASSSPALYNEQFF	TGTGCCAGCAGCTCTCCCGCCCTCTACAATGAGCAGTTCTTC
-	TRBV13	-	TRBJ2-7	CASSLGRVYEQYF	TGTGCCAGCAGCTTGGGCAGGGTCTACGAGCAGTACTTC
-	TRBV9	TRBD2	TRBJ2-3	CASSVKGEGRDTQYF	TGTGCCAGCAGCGTAAAAGGGGAGGGCCGGGATACGCAGTATTTT
-	TRBV2	-	TRBJ2-4	CASRGRGGTPYRDQRENIQYF	TGTGCCAGCAGGGGGAGGGGCGGGACACCTTACCGGGACCAGAGGGAGAACATTCAGTACTTC
-	TRBV3-1/TRBV3-2	-	TRBJ1-1	CASSQLGIGEGAEAFF	TGTGCCAGCAGCCAACTAGGGATCGGGGAGGGTGCTGAAGCTTTCTTT
-	TRBV7-2	TRBD1	TRBJ2-7	CASSLAGQVRSYEQYF	TGTGCCAGCAGCTTAGCGGGACAGGTCCGCTCCTACGAGCAGTACTTC
-	TRBV12-3/TRBV12-4	TRBD2	TRBJ2-3	CASRTSGGDTQYF	TGTGCCAGCAGAACTAGCGGGGGAGATACGCAGTATTTT
-	TRBV5-4	-	TRBJ2-1	CASSPPGILDNEQFF	TGTGCCAGCAGCCCCCCCGGGATCCTGGACAATGAGCAGTTCTTC
-	TRBV2	TRBD1	TRBJ2-7	CASSPRTGGGYEQYF	TGTGCCAGCAGCCCCAGGACAGGGGGTGGCTACGAGCAGTACTTC
-	TRBV20-1	-	TRBJ2-1	CSASPRAAPYNEQFF	TGCAGTGCTAGTCCCCGAGCGGCACCCTACAATGAGCAGTTCTTC
-	TRBV27	-	TRBJ2-7	CASSPRTEGVEQYF	TGTGCCAGCAGTCCCCGGACAGAGGGGGTCGAGCAGTACTTC
-	TRBV21-1	-	TRBJ2-3	CASSIPIGGAEDTQYF	TGTGCCAGCAGCATACCTATCGGGGGGGCTGAAGATACGCAGTATTTT
-	TRBV6-5	-	TRBJ2-3	CASSYSRMSGDTQYF	TGTGCCAGCAGTTACTCCAGGATGTCCGGAGATACGCAGTATTTT
-	TRBV3-1/TRBV3-2	-	TRBJ2-7	CASSQVTETYEQYF	TGTGCCAGCAGCCAGGTGACAGAAACCTACGAGCAGTACTTC
few	TRBV28	TRBD1	TRBJ2-7	CASSSGDRTYEQYF	TGTGCCAGCAGTTCCGGGGACAGGACCTACGAGCAGTACTTC
once	TRBV5-1	-	TRBJ2-5	CASSLGGGWQETQYF	TGCGCCAGCAGCCTTGGTGGGGGTTGGCAAGAGACCCAGTACTTC
once	TRBV12-5	-	TRBJ2-5	CASGPGSGGETQYF	TGTGCTAGTGGGCCCGGCAGCGGAGGAGAGACCCAGTACTTC
once	TRBV5-5	TRBD1	TRBJ1-1	CASSTYRGTANTEAFF	TGTGCCAGCAGCACCTACCGCGGGACAGCGAACACTGAAGCTTTCTTT